These T cell receptor beta chains were read from a single sample in a study of response to subunit inactivated influenza vaccine. TCRdb passed the RT-PCR reads through MiXCR, listing each CDR3 protein once. Found here are about 780,000 distinct CDR3 sequences, 15% to 20% of them singletons; the top ten hold roughly a tenth. Sequencing was performed on PBMCs from blood, taken roughly 5 days after vaccination. These receptors came from a man aged 50-59 years who received an inactivated influenza vaccine. CDR3s include the opening cysteine and the closing phenylalanine or tryptophan. D genes are given only for firm matches. Rows may omit the clone size; those that give it use once, few, many or a size class.

j_call: TRBJ2-5; cdr3_length: 16; d_call: TRBD1; clone_size: few; v_call: TRBV4-2; cdr3_aa: CASSPVPDRAQETQYF; cdr3_nt: TGTGCCAGCAGCCCCGTCCCGGACAGGGCCCAAGAGACCCAGTACTTC
j_call: TRBJ1-2; cdr3_length: 15; d_call: TRBD1; clone_size: few; v_call: TRBV15; cdr3_aa: CATSRGTGANYGYTF; cdr3_nt: TGTGCCACCAGCAGGGGGACAGGGGCTAACTATGGCTACACCTTC
j_call: TRBJ2-7; cdr3_length: 14; d_call: NA; clone_size: NA; v_call: TRBV7-9; cdr3_aa: CASSLARTPHEQYF; cdr3_nt: TGTGCCAGCAGCTTGGCACGGACGCCCCACGAGCAGTACTTC
j_call: TRBJ2-1; cdr3_length: 15; d_call: TRBD1; clone_size: NA; v_call: TRBV9; cdr3_aa: CASSVAFGQGGEQFF; cdr3_nt: TGTGCCAGCAGCGTAGCCTTTGGACAGGGAGGAGAACAGTTCTTC
j_call: TRBJ2-7; cdr3_length: 14; d_call: TRBD1; clone_size: NA; v_call: TRBV28; cdr3_aa: CASIPMDRADEQYF; cdr3_nt: TGTGCCAGCATTCCGATGGACAGGGCTGACGAGCAGTACTTC
j_call: TRBJ1-4; cdr3_length: 15; d_call: NA; clone_size: few; v_call: TRBV4-1; cdr3_aa: CASSQDRRVGEKLFF; cdr3_nt: TGCGCCAGCAGCCAAGATCGGAGGGTGGGGGAAAAACTGTTTTTT
j_call: TRBJ2-7; cdr3_length: 15; d_call: TRBD2; clone_size: NA; v_call: TRBV20-1; cdr3_aa: CSARDTSGNLYEQYF; cdr3_nt: TGCAGTGCTAGGGATACTAGCGGGAATCTCTACGAGCAGTACTTC
j_call: TRBJ2-2; cdr3_length: 16; d_call: NA; clone_size: few; v_call: TRBV18; cdr3_aa: CASSPRRESVTGELFF; cdr3_nt: TGTGCCAGCTCACCACGGAGGGAGTCGGTCACCGGGGAGCTGTTTTTT
j_call: TRBJ2-1; cdr3_length: 17; d_call: NA; clone_size: NA; v_call: TRBV15; cdr3_aa: CATRSLSQPSSYNEQFF; cdr3_nt: TGTGCCACCAGAAGCCTTTCACAGCCAAGCTCCTACAATGAGCAGTTCTTC
j_call: TRBJ2-1; cdr3_length: 15; d_call: TRBD2; clone_size: NA; v_call: TRBV2; cdr3_aa: CASRPLAGSYNEQFF; cdr3_nt: TGTGCCAGCAGACCTCTAGCGGGTTCCTACAATGAGCAGTTCTTC
j_call: TRBJ2-2; cdr3_length: 18; d_call: NA; clone_size: NA; v_call: TRBV3-1; cdr3_aa: CASSHFPSLRANTGELFF; cdr3_nt: TGTGCCAGCAGCCACTTCCCGTCTTTGCGGGCGAACACCGGGGAGCTGTTTTTT
j_call: TRBJ2-5; cdr3_length: 16; d_call: NA; clone_size: few; v_call: TRBV7-2; cdr3_aa: CASSFRQVSTGETQYF; cdr3_nt: TGTGCCAGCAGCTTCCGACAGGTGTCGACCGGAGAGACCCAGTACTTC
j_call: TRBJ2-6; cdr3_length: 17; d_call: NA; clone_size: NA; v_call: TRBV9; cdr3_aa: CASTDDRRGGGANVLTF; cdr3_nt: TGTGCCAGCACCGACGACAGAAGAGGAGGAGGGGCCAACGTCCTGACTTTC
j_call: TRBJ2-4; cdr3_length: 18; d_call: TRBD1; clone_size: NA; v_call: TRBV11-1; cdr3_aa: CASSLRTGDGLAKNIQYF; cdr3_nt: TGTGCCAGCAGCTTACGGACAGGGGACGGGTTGGCCAAAAACATTCAGTACTTC
j_call: TRBJ1-2; cdr3_length: 14; d_call: TRBD1; clone_size: NA; v_call: TRBV20-1; cdr3_aa: CSARTDRENYGYTF; cdr3_nt: TGCAGTGCTAGAACGGACAGGGAGAACTATGGCTACACCTTC
j_call: TRBJ2-3; cdr3_length: 13; d_call: NA; clone_size: NA; v_call: TRBV3-1; cdr3_aa: CASTQLDTDTQYF; cdr3_nt: TGTGCCAGCACCCAACTAGACACAGATACGCAGTATTTT
j_call: TRBJ2-5; cdr3_length: 17; d_call: NA; clone_size: few; v_call: TRBV7-8; cdr3_aa: CASSSALTGGIQETQYF; cdr3_nt: TGTGCCAGCAGCTCCGCTCTGACTGGAGGCATACAAGAGACCCAGTACTTC
j_call: TRBJ2-1; cdr3_length: 14; d_call: NA; clone_size: NA; v_call: TRBV6-2/TRBV6-3; cdr3_aa: CASAADPLYNEQFF; cdr3_nt: TGTGCCAGCGCCGCCGATCCGTTGTACAATGAGCAGTTCTTC
j_call: TRBJ1-1; cdr3_length: 14; d_call: TRBD1; clone_size: NA; v_call: TRBV12-3/TRBV12-4; cdr3_aa: CASSWGQRGTEAFF; cdr3_nt: TGTGCCAGCAGTTGGGGACAGAGGGGCACTGAAGCTTTCTTT
j_call: TRBJ1-5; cdr3_length: 14; d_call: TRBD1; clone_size: NA; v_call: TRBV20-1; cdr3_aa: CSATGTGAHQPQHF; cdr3_nt: TGCAGTGCCACCGGGACAGGGGCCCATCAGCCCCAGCATTTT
j_call: TRBJ2-4; cdr3_length: 18; d_call: NA; clone_size: NA; v_call: TRBV27; cdr3_aa: CASSLYPGPQRGLNIQYF; cdr3_nt: TGTGCCAGCAGTTTATACCCTGGGCCCCAAAGGGGGTTAAACATTCAGTACTTC
j_call: TRBJ1-2; cdr3_length: 13; d_call: TRBD1; clone_size: many; v_call: TRBV20-1; cdr3_aa: CSARAGDRESYTF; cdr3_nt: TGCAGTGCTAGAGCTGGGGACAGAGAGAGCTACACCTTC
j_call: TRBJ2-5; cdr3_length: 17; d_call: TRBD1; clone_size: many; v_call: TRBV28; cdr3_aa: CASSLGQRTGAVETQYF; cdr3_nt: TGTGCCAGCAGTTTAGGCCAAAGGACAGGGGCTGTGGAGACCCAGTACTTC
j_call: TRBJ2-1; cdr3_length: 15; d_call: NA; clone_size: NA; v_call: TRBV14; cdr3_aa: CASSQALGAYNEQFF; cdr3_nt: TGTGCCAGCAGCCAAGCCCTAGGAGCCTACAATGAGCAGTTCTTC
j_call: TRBJ2-2; cdr3_length: 16; d_call: NA; clone_size: NA; v_call: TRBV11-3; cdr3_aa: CASSLQGQSFPGELFF; cdr3_nt: TGTGCCAGCAGCTTGCAGGGGCAGAGTTTCCCCGGGGAGCTGTTTTTT
j_call: TRBJ2-7; cdr3_length: 14; d_call: TRBD2; clone_size: few; v_call: TRBV29-1; cdr3_aa: CSVVPAGGPNEQYF; cdr3_nt: TGCAGCGTTGTACCAGCGGGAGGGCCCAACGAGCAGTACTTC
j_call: TRBJ2-1; cdr3_length: 12; d_call: NA; clone_size: many; v_call: TRBV29-1; cdr3_aa: CSVEGTYNEQFF; cdr3_nt: TGCAGCGTTGAAGGGACATACAATGAGCAGTTCTTC
j_call: TRBJ1-1; cdr3_length: 15; d_call: TRBD1; clone_size: NA; v_call: TRBV5-1; cdr3_aa: CASTGQGGRNTEAFF; cdr3_nt: TGCGCCAGCACCGGACAGGGTGGTAGAAACACTGAAGCTTTCTTT
j_call: TRBJ2-5; cdr3_length: 17; d_call: NA; clone_size: NA; v_call: TRBV27; cdr3_aa: CASSLSPGVKDQETQYF; cdr3_nt: TGTGCCAGCAGTTTATCCCCAGGGGTAAAGGACCAAGAGACCCAGTACTTC
j_call: TRBJ2-1; cdr3_length: 14; d_call: TRBD1; clone_size: NA; v_call: TRBV4-3; cdr3_aa: CASSANRGSNEQFF; cdr3_nt: TGCGCCAGCAGCGCAAACAGGGGCTCGAATGAGCAGTTCTTC
j_call: TRBJ2-3; cdr3_length: 15; d_call: NA; clone_size: NA; v_call: TRBV7-3; cdr3_aa: CASSLLGGDSDTQYF; cdr3_nt: TGTGCCAGCAGCCTGCTAGGTGGGGATTCAGATACGCAGTATTTT
j_call: TRBJ2-6; cdr3_length: 16; d_call: NA; clone_size: NA; v_call: TRBV12-3/TRBV12-4; cdr3_aa: CASSLLYPRRANVLTF; cdr3_nt: TGTGCCAGCAGTTTACTCTACCCTAGAAGGGCCAACGTCCTGACTTTC